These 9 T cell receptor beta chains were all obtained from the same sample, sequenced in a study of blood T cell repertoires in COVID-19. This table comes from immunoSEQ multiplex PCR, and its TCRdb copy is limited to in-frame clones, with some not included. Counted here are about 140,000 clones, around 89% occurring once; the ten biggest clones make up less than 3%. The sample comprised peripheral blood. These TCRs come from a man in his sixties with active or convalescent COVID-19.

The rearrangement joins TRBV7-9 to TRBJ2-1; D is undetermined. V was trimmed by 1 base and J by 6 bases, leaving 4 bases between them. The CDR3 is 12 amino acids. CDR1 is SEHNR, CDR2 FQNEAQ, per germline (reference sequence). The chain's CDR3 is CASSLVANEQFF. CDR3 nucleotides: TGTGCCAGCAGCTTAGTGGCCAATGAGCAGTTCTTC.

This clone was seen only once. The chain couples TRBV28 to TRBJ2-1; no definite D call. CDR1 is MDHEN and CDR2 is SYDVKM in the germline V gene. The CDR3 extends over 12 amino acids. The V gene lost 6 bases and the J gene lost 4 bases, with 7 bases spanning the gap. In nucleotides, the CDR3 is TGTGCCAGCAGAACTACGTACAATGAGCAGTTCTTC. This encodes CASRTTYNEQFF.

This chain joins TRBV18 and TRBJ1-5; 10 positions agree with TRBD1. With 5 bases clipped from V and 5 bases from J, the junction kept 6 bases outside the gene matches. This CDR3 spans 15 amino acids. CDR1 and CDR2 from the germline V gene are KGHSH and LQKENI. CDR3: CASSSRQGADQPQHF. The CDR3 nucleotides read TGTGCCAGCTCATCGAGACAGGGGGCTGATCAGCCCCAGCATTTT.

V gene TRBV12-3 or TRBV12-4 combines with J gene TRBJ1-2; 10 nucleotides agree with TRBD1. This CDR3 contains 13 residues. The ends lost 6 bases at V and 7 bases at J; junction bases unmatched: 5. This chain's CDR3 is CASSRQGAGGYTF. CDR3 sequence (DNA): TGTGCCAGCAGCAGACAGGGGGCGGGTGGCTACACCTTC.

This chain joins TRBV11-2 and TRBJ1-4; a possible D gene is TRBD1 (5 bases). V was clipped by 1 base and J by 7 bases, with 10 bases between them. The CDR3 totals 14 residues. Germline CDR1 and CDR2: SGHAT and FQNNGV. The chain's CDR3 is CASSLGGLGEKLFF. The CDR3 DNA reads TGTGCCAGCAGCTTAGGGGGACTCGGTGAAAAACTGTTTTTT.

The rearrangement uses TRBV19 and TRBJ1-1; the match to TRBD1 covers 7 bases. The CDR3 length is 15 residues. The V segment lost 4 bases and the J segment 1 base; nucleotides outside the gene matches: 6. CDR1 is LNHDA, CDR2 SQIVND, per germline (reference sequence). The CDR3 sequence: CASSTSGTENTEAFF. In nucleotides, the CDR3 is TGTGCCAGTAGTACATCCGGGACAGAGAACACTGAAGCTTTCTTT.

CDR3 DNA sequence: TGTGCCAGCAGCCCCGGGGGGGGGATCAATGAGCAGTTCTTC. This codes for CASSPGGGINEQFF. The gene calls are TRBV6-2 or TRBV6-3 and TRBJ2-1; TRBD2 matches at 8 bases. Trimming removed 6 bases from V and 6 bases from J; junction bases left unmatched: 7. This CDR3 region has 14 residues. CDR1 and CDR2 (germline): MNHEY, SVGEGT.

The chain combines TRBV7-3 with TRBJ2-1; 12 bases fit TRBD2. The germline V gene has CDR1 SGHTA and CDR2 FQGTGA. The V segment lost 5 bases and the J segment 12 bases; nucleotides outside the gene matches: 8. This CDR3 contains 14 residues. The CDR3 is CASSPYTSGGTQFF. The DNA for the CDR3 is TGTGCCAGCAGCCCGTATACTAGCGGGGGGACGCAGTTCTTC.

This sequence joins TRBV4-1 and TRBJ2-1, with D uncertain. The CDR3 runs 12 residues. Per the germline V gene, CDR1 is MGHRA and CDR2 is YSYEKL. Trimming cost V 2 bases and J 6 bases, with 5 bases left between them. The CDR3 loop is CASSQLRNEQFF. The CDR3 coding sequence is TGCGCCAGCAGCCAATTGCGCAATGAGCAGTTCTTC.